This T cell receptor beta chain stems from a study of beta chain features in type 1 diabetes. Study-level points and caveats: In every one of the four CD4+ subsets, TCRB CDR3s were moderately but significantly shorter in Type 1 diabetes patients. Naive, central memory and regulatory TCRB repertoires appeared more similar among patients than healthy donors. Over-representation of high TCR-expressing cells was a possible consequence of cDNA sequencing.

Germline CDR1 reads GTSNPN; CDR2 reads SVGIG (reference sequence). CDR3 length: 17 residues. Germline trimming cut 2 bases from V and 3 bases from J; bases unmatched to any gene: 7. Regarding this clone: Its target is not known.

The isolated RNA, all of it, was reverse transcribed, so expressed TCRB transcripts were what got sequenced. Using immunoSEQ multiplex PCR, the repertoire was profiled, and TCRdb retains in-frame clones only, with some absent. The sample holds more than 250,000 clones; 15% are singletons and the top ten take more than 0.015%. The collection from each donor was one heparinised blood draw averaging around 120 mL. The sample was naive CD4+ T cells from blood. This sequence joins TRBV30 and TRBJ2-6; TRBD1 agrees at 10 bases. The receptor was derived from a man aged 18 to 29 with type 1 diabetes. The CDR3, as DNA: TGTGCCTGGAGTCGGACAGGGGGATTCTTTGGGGCCAACGTCCTGACTTTC. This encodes CAWSRTGGFFGANVLTF. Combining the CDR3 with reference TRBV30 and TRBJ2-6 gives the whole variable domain SQTIHQWPATLVQPVGSPLSLECTVEGTSNPNLYWYRQAAGRGLQLLFYSVGIGQISSEVPQNLSASRPQDRQFILSSKKLLLSDSGFYLCAWSRTGGFFGANVLTFGAGSRLTVL.